This TCR beta chain was documented in a study of blood T cells in healthy people across ages. Study-level results: Long-lived and aged donors differed, with more naive CD4+ cells and higher diversity in the long-lived. Because donor CMV status was unknown, expanded clonotype changes were possibly confounded.

CDR3 size: 16 residues. V gave up 4 bases and J gave up 3 bases; unmatched junction bases: 9. The germline gives CDR1 SEHNR, CDR2 FQNEAQ (reference sequence). With respect to this clonotype: What it binds is unknown.

Through a sample-barcoded 5' primer and a J-beta primer mix, a second PCR was run for roughly 6 to 12 cycles. TCRdb passed the 5' RACE reads through MiXCR, listing each CDR3 protein once. Of 600,000 or so distinct CDR3 sequences in the sample, under 30% were seen once. The TCR sequence derives from a woman of 80 years or more in good health. Sequencing input: blood. The chain is built from TRBV7-9 and TRBJ2-5; 9 nucleotides line up with TRBD2. The CDR3 loop reads CASSWEGLAVEETQYF. The CDR3 DNA sequence: TGTGCCAGCAGCTGGGAGGGACTAGCAGTGGAAGAGACCCAGTACTTC.